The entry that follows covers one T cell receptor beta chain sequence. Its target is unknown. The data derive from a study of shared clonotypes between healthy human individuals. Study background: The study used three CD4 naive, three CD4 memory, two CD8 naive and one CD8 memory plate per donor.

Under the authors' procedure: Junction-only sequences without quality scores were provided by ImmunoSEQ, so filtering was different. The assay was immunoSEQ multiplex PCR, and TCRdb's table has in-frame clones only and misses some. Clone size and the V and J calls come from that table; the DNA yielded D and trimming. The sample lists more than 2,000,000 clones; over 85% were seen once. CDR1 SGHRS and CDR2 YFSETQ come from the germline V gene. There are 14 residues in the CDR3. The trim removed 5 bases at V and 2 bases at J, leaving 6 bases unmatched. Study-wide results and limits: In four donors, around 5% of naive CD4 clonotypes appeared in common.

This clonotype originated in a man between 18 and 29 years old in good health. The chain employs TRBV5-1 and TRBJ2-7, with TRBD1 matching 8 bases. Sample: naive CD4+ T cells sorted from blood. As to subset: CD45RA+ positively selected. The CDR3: CASSSAGGPYEQYF. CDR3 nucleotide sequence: TGCGCCAGCAGTTCGGCAGGGGGCCCCTACGAGCAGTACTTC.